This T cell receptor beta chain emerged from a study of T cells after yellow fever vaccination. Germline assignment: CDR1 DFQATT and CDR2 SNEGSKA (reference sequence). With 6 bases removed from V and 2 bases from J, the gap between germline ends came to 18 bases. The length of the CDR3 is 15 residues. This clonotype has just a few counts. TCRdb reprocessed the 5' RACE reads with MiXCR, giving one entry per CDR3 protein. The sample yields 200,000 to 300,000 distinct CDR3 sequences, roughly 13% seen once. The V and J genes are TRBV20-1 and TRBJ2-3; D tentatively reads TRBD1 or TRBD2 (5 bases each). This material consisted of CD4+ T cells sorted from PBMCs, taken 45 days after the yellow fever booster vaccination. The sequence came from a man under 40 who received the YFV17D yellow fever vaccine. CDR3 loop: CSASGRDPLTDTQYF. CDR3 nucleotide sequence: TGCAGTGCCTCGGGCCGGGACCCTCTCACAGATACGCAGTATTTT.